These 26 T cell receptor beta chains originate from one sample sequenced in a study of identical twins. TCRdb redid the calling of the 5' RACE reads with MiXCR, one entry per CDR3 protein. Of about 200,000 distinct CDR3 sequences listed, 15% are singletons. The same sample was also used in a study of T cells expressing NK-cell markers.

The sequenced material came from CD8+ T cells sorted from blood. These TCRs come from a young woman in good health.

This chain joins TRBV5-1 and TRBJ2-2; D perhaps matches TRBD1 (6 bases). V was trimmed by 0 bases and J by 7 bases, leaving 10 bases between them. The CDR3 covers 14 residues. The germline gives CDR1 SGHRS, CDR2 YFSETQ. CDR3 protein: CASSLEQGGGELFF. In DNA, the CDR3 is TGCGCCAGCAGCTTGGAACAGGGCGGCGGGGAGCTGTTTTTT.

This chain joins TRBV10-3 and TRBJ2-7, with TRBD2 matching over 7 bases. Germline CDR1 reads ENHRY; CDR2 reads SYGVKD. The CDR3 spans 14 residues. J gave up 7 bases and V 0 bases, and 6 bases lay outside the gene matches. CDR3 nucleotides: TGTGCCATCAGTGAGTCGGGAGGGGCGCGAGAGCAGTACTTC. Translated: CAISESGGAREQYF.

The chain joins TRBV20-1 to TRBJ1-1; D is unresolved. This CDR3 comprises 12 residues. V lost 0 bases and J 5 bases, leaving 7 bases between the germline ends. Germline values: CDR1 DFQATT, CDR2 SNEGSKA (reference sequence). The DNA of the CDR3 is TGCAGTGCTAGAGAGCGGGATACTGAAGCTTTCTTT. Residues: CSARERDTEAFF.

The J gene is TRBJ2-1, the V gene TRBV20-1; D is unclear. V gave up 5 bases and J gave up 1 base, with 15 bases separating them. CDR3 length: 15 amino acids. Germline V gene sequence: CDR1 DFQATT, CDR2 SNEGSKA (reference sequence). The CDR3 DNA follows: TGCAGTGCTGCTACTGGCCCTCCTTCCTACAATGAGCAGTTCTTC. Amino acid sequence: CSAATGPPSYNEQFF.

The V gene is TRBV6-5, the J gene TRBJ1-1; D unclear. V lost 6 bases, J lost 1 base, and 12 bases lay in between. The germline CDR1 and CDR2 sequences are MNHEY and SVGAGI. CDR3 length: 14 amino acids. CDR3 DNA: TGTGCCAGCAGCCACTCGGCAGGGAACACTGAAGCTTTCTTT. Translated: CASSHSAGNTEAFF.

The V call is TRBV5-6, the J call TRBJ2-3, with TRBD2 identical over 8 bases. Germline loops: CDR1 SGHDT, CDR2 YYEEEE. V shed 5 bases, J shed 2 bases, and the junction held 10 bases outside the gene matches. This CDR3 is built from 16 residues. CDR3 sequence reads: CASSFGGGRNTDTQYF. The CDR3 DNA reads TGTGCCAGCAGTTTCGGGGGGGGGCGTAACACAGATACGCAGTATTTT.

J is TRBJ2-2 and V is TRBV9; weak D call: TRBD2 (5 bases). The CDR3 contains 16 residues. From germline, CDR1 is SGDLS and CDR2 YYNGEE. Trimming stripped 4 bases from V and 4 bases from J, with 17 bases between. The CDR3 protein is CASSPHTARGTGELFF. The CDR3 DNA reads TGTGCCAGCAGCCCTCACACCGCCCGGGGCACCGGGGAGCTGTTTTTT.

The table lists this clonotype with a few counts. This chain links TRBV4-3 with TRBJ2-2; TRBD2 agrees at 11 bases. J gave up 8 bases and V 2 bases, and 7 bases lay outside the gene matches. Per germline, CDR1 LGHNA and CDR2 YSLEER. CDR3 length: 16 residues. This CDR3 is CASSQIAGGLSGELFF. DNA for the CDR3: TGCGCCAGCAGCCAAATAGCGGGAGGGTTATCTGGGGAGCTGTTTTTT.

The CDR3 bases are TGTGCCAGCAGCCAACAGCGGGGGGGCTGGAATGAGCAGTTCTTC. It codes for CASSQQRGGWNEQFF. This chain uses TRBV4-2 with TRBJ2-1, with 10 bases identical to TRBD2. J was trimmed by 7 bases and V by 2 bases; bases with no gene match: 5. CDR1 is LGHNA and CDR2 is YNFKEQ in the germline V gene. The CDR3 runs 15 residues.

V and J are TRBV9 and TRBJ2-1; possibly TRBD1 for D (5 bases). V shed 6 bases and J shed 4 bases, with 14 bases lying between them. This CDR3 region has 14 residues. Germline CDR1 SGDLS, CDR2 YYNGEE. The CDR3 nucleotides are TGTGCCAGCAAGGGGTCCGGCTATTACAATGAGCAGTTCTTC. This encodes CASKGSGYYNEQFF.

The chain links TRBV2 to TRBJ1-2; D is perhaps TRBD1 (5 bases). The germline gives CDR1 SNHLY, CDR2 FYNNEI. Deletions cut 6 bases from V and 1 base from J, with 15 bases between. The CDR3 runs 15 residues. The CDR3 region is CASRGTGFRNYGYTF. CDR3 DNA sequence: TGTGCCAGCAGGGGTACAGGATTCCGTAACTATGGCTACACCTTC.

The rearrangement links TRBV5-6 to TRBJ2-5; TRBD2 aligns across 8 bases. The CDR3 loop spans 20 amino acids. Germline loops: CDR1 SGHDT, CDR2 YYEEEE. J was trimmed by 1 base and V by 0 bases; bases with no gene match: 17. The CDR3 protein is CASSLAPRLAGGGRQETQYF. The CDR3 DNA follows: TGTGCCAGCAGCTTGGCCCCCCGGCTAGCTGGCGGGGGGCGCCAAGAGACCCAGTACTTC.

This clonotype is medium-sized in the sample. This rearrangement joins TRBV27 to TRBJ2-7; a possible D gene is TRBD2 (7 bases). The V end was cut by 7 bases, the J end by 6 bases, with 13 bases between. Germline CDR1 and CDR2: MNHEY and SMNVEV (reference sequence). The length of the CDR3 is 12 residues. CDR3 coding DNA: TGTGCCAGCAAGGGGGGGGGCGCCGAGCAGTACTTC. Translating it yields CASKGGGAEQYF.

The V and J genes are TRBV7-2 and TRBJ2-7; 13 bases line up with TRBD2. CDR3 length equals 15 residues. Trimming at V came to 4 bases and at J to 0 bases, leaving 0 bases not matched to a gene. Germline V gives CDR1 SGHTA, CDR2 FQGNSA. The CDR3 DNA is TGTGCCAGCAGCTGGACTAGCGGGAGCTCCTACGAGCAGTACTTC. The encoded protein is CASSWTSGSSYEQYF. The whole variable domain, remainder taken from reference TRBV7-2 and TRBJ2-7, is GAGVSQSPSNKVTEKGKDVELRCDPISGHTALYWYRQSLGQGLEFLIYFQGNSAPDKSGLPSDRFSAERTGGSVSTLTIQRTQQEDSAVYLCASSWTSGSSYEQYFGPGTRLTVT.

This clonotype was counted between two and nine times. The CDR3 bases are TGTGCCAGCAGCGTCACTCGCGGGACGAAAGCCTACGAGCAGTACTTC. It encodes CASSVTRGTKAYEQYF. The rearrangement joins TRBV7-8 to TRBJ2-7, with a tentative D call TRBD2 (6 bases). The CDR3 length is 16 residues. Trimming removed 5 bases from V and 2 bases from J, with 19 bases in between. Germline CDR1 and CDR2: SGHVS and FQNEAQ.

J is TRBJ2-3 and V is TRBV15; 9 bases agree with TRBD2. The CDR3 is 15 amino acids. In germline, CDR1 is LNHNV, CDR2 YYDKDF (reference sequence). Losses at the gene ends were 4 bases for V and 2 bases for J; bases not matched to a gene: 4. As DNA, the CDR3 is TGTGCCACCAGCAACCCGGGACTAGCCACAGATACGCAGTATTTT. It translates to CATSNPGLATDTQYF.

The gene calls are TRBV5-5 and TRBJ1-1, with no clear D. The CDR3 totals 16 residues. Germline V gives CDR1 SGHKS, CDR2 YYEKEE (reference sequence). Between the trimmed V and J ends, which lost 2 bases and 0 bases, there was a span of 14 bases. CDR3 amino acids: CASSLNLRNLNTEAFF. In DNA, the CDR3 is TGTGCCAGCAGCTTAAATTTGAGGAATCTGAACACTGAAGCTTTCTTT.

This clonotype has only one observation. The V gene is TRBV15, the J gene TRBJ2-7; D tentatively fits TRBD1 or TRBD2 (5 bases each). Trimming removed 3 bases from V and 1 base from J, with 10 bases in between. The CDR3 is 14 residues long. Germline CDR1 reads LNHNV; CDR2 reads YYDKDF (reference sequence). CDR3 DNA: TGTGCCACCAGCAGCCGGGGCCCGTCCTACGAGCAGTACTTC. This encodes CATSSRGPSYEQYF.

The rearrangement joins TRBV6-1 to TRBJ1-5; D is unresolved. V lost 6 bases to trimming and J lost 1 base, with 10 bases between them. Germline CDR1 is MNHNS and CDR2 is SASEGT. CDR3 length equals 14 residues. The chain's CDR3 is CASSPDSSNQPQHF. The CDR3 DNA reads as TGTGCCAGCAGCCCCGATTCCAGCAATCAGCCCCAGCATTTT.

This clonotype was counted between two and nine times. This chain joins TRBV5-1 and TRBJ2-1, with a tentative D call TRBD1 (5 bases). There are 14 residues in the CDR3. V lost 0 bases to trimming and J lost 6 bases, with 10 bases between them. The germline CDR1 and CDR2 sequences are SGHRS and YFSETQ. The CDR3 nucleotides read TGCGCCAGCAGCTTGGTTAGGCAGGGCAATGAGCAGTTCTTC. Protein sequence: CASSLVRQGNEQFF.

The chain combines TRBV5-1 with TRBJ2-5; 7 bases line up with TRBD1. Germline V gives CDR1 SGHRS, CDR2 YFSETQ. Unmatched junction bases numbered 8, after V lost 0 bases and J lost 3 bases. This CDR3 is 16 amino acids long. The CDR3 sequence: CASSLVPGTEKETQYF. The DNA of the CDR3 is TGCGCCAGCAGCTTGGTCCCCGGGACAGAGAAAGAGACCCAGTACTTC.

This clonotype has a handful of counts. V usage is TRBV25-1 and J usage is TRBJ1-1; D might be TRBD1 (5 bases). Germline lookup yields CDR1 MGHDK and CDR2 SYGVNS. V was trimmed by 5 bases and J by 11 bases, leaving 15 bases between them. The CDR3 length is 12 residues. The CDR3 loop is CASSPWGVGAFF. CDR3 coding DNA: TGTGCCAGCAGTCCTTGGGGGGTTGGTGCTTTCTTT.

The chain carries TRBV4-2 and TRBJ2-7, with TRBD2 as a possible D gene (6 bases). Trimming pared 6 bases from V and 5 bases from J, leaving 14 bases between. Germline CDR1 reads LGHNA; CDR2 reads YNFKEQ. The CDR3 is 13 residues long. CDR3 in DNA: TGTGCCAGCAGTCAAACTACTAGCCACGAGCAGTACTTC. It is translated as CASSQTTSHEQYF.

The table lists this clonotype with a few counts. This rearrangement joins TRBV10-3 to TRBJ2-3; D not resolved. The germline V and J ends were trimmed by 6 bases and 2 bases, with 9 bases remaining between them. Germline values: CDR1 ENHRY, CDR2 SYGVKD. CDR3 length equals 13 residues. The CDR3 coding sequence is TGTGCCATCAGCGGCGACTCCACAGATACGCAGTATTTT. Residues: CAISGDSTDTQYF.

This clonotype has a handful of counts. The CDR3 bases are TGTGCCAGCGGTACCGGGACTAGCGGTTACAATGAGCAGTTCTTC. Residues: CASGTGTSGYNEQFF. V is TRBV6-1 and J is TRBJ2-1; 11 bases are shared with TRBD2. V was pared by 8 bases and J by 4 bases, with 7 bases of the junction left unmatched. Germline CDR1 reads MNHNS; CDR2 reads SASEGT. The CDR3 totals 15 residues.

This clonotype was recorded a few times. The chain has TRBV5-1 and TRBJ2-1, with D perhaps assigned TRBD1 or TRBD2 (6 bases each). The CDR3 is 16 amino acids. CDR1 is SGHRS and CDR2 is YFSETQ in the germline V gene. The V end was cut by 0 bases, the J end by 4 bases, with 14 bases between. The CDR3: CASSLGSGGLYNEQFF. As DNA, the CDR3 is TGCGCCAGCAGCTTGGGGTCCGGGGGCCTTTACAATGAGCAGTTCTTC.